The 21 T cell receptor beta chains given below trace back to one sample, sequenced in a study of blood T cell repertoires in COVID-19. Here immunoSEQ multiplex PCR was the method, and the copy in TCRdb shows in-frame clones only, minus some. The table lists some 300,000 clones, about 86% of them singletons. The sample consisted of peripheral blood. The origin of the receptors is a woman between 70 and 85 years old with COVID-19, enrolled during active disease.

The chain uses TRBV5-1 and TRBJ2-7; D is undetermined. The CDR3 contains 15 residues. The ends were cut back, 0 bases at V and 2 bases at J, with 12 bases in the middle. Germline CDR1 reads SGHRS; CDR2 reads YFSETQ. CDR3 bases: TGCGCCAGCAGCTTGGTAACAGAAGCACCCTACGAGCAGTACTTC. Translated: CASSLVTEAPYEQYF.

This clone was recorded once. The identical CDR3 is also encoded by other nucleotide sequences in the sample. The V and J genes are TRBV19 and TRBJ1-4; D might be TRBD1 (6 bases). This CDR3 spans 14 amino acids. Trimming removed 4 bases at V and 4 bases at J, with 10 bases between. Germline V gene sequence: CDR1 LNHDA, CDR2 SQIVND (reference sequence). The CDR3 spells CASSTGQSNEKLFF. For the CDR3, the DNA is TGTGCCAGTAGTACAGGACAGAGTAATGAAAAACTGTTTTTT.

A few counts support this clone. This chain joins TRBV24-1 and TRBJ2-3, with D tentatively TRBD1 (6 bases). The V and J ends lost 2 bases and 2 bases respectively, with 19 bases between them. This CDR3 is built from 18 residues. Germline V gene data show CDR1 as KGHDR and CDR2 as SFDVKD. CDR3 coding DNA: TGTGCCACCAGTGATTCTCAACCGGACAGATTTCACACAGATACGCAGTATTTT. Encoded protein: CATSDSQPDRFHTDTQYF.

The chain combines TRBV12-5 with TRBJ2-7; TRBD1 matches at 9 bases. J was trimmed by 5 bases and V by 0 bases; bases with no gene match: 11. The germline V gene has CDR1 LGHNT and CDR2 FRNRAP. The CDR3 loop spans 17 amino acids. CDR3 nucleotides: TGTGCTAGTGGTTTGGTACGATGGGGACAGGGCATCCACGAGCAGTACTTC. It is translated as CASGLVRWGQGIHEQYF.

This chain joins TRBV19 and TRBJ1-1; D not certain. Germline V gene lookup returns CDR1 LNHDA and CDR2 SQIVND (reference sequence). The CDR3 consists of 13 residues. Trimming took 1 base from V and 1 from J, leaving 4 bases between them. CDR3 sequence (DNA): TGTGCCAGTAGTATAGGAGAGAACACTGAAGCTTTCTTT. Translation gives CASSIGENTEAFF.

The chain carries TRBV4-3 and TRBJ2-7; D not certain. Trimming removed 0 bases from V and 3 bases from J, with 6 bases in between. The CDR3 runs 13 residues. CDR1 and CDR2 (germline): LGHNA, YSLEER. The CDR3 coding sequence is TGCGCCAGCAGCCAAGATCCGTTCTACGAGCAGTACTTC. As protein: CASSQDPFYEQYF.

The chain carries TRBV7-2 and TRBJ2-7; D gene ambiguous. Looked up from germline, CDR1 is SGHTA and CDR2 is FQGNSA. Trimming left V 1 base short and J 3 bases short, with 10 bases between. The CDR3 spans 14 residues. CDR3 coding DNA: TGTGCCAGCAGCTTAGTCCCAGACTTCTACGAGCAGTACTTC. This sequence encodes CASSLVPDFYEQYF.

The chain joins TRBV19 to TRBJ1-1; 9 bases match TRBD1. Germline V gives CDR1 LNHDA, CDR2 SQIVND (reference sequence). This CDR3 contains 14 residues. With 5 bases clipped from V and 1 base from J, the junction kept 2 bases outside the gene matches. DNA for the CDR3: TGTGCCAGTAGTTCACAGGGGGCGAACACTGAAGCTTTCTTT. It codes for CASSSQGANTEAFF.

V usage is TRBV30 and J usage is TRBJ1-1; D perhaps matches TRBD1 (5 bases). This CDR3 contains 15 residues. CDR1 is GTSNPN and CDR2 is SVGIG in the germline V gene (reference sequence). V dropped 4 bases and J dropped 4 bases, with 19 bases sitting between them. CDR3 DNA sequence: TGTGCCTGGATCCTTAGCGGGACGAGAGGCACTGAAGCTTTCTTT. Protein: CAWILSGTRGTEAFF.

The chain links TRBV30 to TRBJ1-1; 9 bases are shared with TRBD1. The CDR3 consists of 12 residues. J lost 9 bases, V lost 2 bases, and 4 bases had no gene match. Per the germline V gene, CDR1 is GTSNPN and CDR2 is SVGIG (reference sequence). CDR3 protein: CAWSLGQGKAFF. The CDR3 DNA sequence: TGTGCCTGGAGTCTTGGACAGGGGAAAGCTTTCTTT.

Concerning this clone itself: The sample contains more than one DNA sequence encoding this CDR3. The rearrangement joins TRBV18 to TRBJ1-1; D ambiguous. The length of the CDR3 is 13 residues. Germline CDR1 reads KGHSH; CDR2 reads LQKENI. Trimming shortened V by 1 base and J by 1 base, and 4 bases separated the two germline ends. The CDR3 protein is CASSPRQNTEAFF. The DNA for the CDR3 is TGTGCCAGCTCACCACGGCAGAACACTGAAGCTTTCTTT.

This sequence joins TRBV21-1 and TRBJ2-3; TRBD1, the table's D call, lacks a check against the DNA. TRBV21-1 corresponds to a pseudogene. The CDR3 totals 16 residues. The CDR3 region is CASSHRTGGDADTQYF. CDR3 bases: TGTGCCAGCAGCCACCGGACAGGGGGAGATGCAGATACGCAGTATTTT.

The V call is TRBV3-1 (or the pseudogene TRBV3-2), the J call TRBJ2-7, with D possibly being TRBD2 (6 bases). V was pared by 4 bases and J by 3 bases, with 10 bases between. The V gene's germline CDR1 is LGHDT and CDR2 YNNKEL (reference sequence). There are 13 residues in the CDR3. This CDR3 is CASSPGGVYEQYF. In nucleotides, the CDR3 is TGTGCCAGCAGCCCCGGAGGGGTCTACGAGCAGTACTTC.

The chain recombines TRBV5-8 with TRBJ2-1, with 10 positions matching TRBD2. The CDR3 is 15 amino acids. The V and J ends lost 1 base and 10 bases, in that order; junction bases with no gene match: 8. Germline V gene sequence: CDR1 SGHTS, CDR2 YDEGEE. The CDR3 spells CASSLWASGGWEQFF. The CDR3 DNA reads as TGTGCCAGCAGCTTGTGGGCTAGCGGGGGTTGGGAGCAGTTCTTC. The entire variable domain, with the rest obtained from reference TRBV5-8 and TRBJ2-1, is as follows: EAGVTQSPTHLIKTRGQQATLRCSPISGHTSVYWYQQALGLGLQFLLWYDEGEERNRGNFPPRFSGRQFPNYSSELNVNALELEDSALYLCASSLWASGGWEQFFGPGTRLTVL.

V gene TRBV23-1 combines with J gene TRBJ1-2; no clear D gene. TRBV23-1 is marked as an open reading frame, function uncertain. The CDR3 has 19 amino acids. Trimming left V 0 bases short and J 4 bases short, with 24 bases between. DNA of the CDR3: TGCGCCAGCAGTCAATCAGGCTGGGAGACACCAGAAAAGGGCTATGGCTACACCTTC. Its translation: CASSQSGWETPEKGYGYTF.

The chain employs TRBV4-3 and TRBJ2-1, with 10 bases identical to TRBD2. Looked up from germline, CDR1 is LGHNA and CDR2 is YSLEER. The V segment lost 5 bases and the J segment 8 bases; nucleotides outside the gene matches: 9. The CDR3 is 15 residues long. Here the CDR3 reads CASSISGGPAYEQFF. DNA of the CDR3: TGCGCCAGCAGCATTAGCGGGGGGCCCGCCTATGAGCAGTTCTTC.

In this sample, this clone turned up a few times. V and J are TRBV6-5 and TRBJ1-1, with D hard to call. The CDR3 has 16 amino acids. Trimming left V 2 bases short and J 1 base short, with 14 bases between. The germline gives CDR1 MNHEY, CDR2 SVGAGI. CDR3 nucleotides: TGTGCCAGCAGTTACCACCTAGGGAGTAGGAACACTGAAGCTTTCTTT. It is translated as CASSYHLGSRNTEAFF.

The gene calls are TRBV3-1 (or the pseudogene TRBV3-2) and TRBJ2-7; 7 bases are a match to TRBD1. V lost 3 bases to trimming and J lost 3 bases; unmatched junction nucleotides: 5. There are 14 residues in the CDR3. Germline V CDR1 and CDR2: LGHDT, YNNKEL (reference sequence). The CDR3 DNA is TGTGCCAGCAGCCATTCCGGGACAGTCTACGAGCAGTACTTC. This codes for CASSHSGTVYEQYF.

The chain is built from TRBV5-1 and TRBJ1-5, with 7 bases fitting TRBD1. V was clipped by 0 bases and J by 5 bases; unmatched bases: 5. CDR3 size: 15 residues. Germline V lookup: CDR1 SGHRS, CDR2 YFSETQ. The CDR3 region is CASSLGGQPDQPQHF. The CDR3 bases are TGCGCCAGCAGCTTGGGGGGACAGCCCGATCAGCCCCAGCATTTT.

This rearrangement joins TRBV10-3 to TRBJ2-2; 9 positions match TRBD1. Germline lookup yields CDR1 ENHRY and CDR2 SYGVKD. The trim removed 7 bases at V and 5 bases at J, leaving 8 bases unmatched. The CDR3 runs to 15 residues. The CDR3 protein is CAINPGQGVTGELFF. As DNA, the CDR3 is TGTGCCATCAACCCGGGACAGGGTGTGACCGGGGAGCTGTTTTTT.

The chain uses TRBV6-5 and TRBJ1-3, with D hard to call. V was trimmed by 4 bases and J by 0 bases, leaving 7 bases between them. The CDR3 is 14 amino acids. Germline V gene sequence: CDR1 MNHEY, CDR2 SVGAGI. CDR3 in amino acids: CASSLHRSGNTIYF. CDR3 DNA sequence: TGTGCCAGCAGTTTACACCGCTCTGGAAACACCATATATTTT.